This TCR beta chain was observed in a study of human T cells and chemical hapten exposure. Using its own MiXCR run on the RACE reads, TCRdb lists one record per CDR3 protein. The sample carries 85,000 to 120,000 distinct CDR3 sequences, 9.5% to 15% recorded once. Time point denoted: pre-sensitization, week 0. Treatment defined: therapeutic diphenylcyclopropenone sensitization with weekly scalp DPC. Here the sequenced sample was whole blood, taken in connection with sensitization to the hapten diphenylcyclopropenone (DPC). The receptor comes from a woman aged 45-59 years with alopecia areata. Some clones in this sample may be carry-over from other donors' samples.

The CDR3 sequence is CASSPSVKGEQYF. The CDR3 DNA reads as TGTGCCAGCAGCCCTAGCGTTAAGGGAGAGCAGTACTTC. The rearrangement links TRBV28 to TRBJ2-7, with D possibly being TRBD2 (6 bases). The ends were cut back, 6 bases at V and 7 bases at J, with 16 bases in the middle. CDR1 and CDR2 from the germline V gene are MDHEN and SYDVKM. The CDR3 is made up of 13 amino acids.